This record looks at one T cell receptor beta chain sequence and its context. Its specificity is not known. This sample stems from a study of T cells after yellow fever vaccination. The CDR3 runs to 16 residues. V was clipped by 0 bases and J by 0 bases, with 9 bases between them. CDR1 is LGHNA and CDR2 is YNFKEQ in the germline V gene. Synthesis of TCR cDNA relied on 5'RACE template switching, which attached a universal primer site and UMIs. TCRdb called the 5' RACE reads again in MiXCR, with one record for every CDR3 protein. The sample yields some 390,000 distinct CDR3 sequences, over 15% seen once. Regarding the study as a whole: Contamination by abundant bulk-population clonotypes could be present in FACS-sorted repertoires.

V gene TRBV4-2 combines with J gene TRBJ1-3, with D unclear. The source is a man in his late teens or twenties who received the YFV17D yellow fever vaccine. Sequenced material: PBMCs, taken before the yellow fever booster vaccination. CDR3 sequence: CASSQELVRSGNTIYF. The CDR3 DNA is TGTGCCAGCAGCCAAGAGTTAGTTCGCTCTGGAAACACCATATATTTT.